This passage covers 3 T cell receptor beta chains from one sample sequenced in a study of beta chain features in type 1 diabetes. General observations from the study: Patients with Type 1 diabetes showed moderately but significantly shorter TCRB CDR3s in all four CD4+ subsets.

TCRB transcripts that were expressed got sequenced, as all of the isolated RNA had been reverse transcribed. The repertoire was sequenced with immunoSEQ multiplex PCR; TCRdb's copy has only in-frame clones and lacks some. The table records some 330,000 clones, roughly 12% of them present only once. No cognate antigen is known for these TCRs. Sequenced: naive CD4+ T cells from blood. The receptors shown here come from a woman between 18 and 29 years old with type 1 diabetes.

The gene calls are TRBV5-4 and TRBJ2-6, with a possible D match to TRBD2 (5 bases). Germline CDR1 reads SGHNT; CDR2 reads YYREEE (reference sequence). Trimming stripped 3 bases from V and 0 bases from J, with 7 bases between. This CDR3 is 15 amino acids long. The CDR3 is CASSSGSSGANVLTF. For the CDR3, the DNA is TGTGCCAGCAGCTCTGGGAGCTCTGGGGCCAACGTCCTGACTTTC.

This clone was counted between two and nine times. The chain is built from TRBV15 and TRBJ2-3, with D possibly being TRBD2 (5 bases). The CDR3 is 17 amino acids. V was pared by 4 bases and J by 1 base, with 18 bases between. Per germline, CDR1 LNHNV and CDR2 YYDKDF (reference sequence). CDR3 DNA: TGTGCCACCAGCATGAGGGTAGCTCGGCGTGGCACAGATACGCAGTATTTT. Its protein product is CATSMRVARRGTDTQYF.

The chain carries TRBV9 and TRBJ2-7, with 7 positions matching TRBD2. J gave up 2 bases and V 0 bases, and 17 bases lay outside the gene matches. CDR3 length: 19 amino acids. Germline V gene sequence: CDR1 SGDLS, CDR2 YYNGEE. The chain's CDR3 is CASSVVRSLTSHITYEQYF. CDR3 nucleotides: TGTGCCAGCAGCGTAGTTCGTTCGTTGACTAGCCACATTACCTACGAGCAGTACTTC.